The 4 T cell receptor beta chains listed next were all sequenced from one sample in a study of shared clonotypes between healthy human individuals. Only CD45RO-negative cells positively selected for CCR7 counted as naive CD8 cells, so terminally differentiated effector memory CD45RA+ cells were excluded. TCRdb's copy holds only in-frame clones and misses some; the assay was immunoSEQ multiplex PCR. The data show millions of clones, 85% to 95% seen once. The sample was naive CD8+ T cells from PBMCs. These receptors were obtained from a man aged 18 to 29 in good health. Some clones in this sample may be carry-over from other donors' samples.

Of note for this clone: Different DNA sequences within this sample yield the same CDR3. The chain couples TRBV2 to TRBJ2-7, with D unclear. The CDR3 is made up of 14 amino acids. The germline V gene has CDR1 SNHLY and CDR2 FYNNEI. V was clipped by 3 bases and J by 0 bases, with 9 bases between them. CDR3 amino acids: CASSDRGPSYEQYF. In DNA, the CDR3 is TGTGCCAGCAGTGATCGTGGACCCTCCTACGAGCAGTACTTC.

In DNA, the CDR3 is TGTGCCAGCAGTTTAGAGGCCCGATTGAATGAGCAGTTCTTC. It encodes CASSLEARLNEQFF. V gene TRBV28 combines with J gene TRBJ2-1, with no clear D. Trimming left V 2 bases short and J 7 bases short, with 12 bases between. Germline lookup yields CDR1 MDHEN and CDR2 SYDVKM. This CDR3 has 14 residues. The variable domain in full, completed from reference TRBV28 and TRBJ2-1, reads DVKVTQSSRYLVKRTGEKVFLECVQDMDHENMFWYRQDPGLGLRLIYFSYDVKMKEKGDIPEGYSVSREKKERFSLILESASTNQTSMYLCASSLEARLNEQFFGPGTRLTVL.

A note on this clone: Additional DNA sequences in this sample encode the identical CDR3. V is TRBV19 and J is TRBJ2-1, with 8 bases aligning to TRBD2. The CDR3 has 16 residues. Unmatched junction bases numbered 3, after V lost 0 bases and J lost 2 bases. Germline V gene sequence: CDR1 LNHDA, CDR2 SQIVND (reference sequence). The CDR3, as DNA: TGTGCCAGTAGTATAGATCGGGAGGGAGCCTACAATGAGCAGTTCTTC. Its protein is CASSIDREGAYNEQFF.

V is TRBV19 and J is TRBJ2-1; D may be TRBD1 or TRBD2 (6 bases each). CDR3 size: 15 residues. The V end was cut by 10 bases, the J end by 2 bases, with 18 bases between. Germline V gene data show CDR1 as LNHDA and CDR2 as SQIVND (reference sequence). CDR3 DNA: TGTGCCACCCATAGAGGGGGGTCGCCCTACAATGAGCAGTTCTTC. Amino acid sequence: CATHRGGSPYNEQFF.